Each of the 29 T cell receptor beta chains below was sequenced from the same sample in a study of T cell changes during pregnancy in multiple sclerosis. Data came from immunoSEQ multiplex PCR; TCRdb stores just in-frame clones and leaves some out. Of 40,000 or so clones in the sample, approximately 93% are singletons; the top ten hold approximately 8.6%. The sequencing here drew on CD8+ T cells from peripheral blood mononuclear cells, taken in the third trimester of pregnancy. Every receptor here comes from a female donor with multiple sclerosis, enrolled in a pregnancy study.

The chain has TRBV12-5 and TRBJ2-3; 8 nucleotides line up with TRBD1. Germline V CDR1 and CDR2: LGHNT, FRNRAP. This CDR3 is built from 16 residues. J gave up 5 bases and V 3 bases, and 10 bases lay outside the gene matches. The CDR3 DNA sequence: TGTGCTAGTGGTTTAGGCTCAGGGGGCTGGGGAGATACGCAGTATTTT. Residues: CASGLGSGGWGDTQYF.

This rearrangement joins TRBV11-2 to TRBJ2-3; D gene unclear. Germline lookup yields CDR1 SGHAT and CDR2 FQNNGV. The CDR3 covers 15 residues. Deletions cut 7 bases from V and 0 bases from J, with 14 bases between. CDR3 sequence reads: CASTPGASSTDTQYF. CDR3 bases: TGTGCCAGCACCCCCGGTGCTTCTAGCACAGATACGCAGTATTTT.

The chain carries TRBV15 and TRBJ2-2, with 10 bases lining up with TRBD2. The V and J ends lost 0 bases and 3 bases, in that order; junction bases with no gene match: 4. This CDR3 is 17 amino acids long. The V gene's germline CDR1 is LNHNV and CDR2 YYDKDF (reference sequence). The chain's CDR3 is CATSRDGGLAHTGELFF. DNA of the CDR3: TGTGCCACCAGCAGAGATGGGGGACTAGCGCACACCGGGGAGCTGTTTTTT.

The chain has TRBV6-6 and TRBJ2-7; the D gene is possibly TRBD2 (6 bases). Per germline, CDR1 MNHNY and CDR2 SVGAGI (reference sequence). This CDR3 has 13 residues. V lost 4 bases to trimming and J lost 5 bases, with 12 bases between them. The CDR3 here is CASSSAGTDEQYF. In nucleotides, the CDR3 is TGTGCCAGCAGTTCGGCAGGGACTGACGAGCAGTACTTC.

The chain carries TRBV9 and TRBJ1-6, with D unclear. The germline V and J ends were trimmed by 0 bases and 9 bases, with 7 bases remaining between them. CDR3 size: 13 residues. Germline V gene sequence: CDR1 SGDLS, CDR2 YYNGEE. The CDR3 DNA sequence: TGTGCCAGCAGCGTAGGAGGTTCTTCACCCCTCCACTTT. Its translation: CASSVGGSSPLHF. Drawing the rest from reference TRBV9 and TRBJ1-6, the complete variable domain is DSGVTQTPKHLITATGQRVTLRCSPRSGDLSVYWYQQSLDQGLQFLIQYYNGEERAKGNILERFSAQQFPDLHSELNLSSLELGDSALYFCASSVGGSSPLHFGNGTRLTVT.

This chain's CDR3 is CAWSVQGTDPSTEAFF. The CDR3 DNA follows: TGTGCCTGGAGTGTACAGGGGACAGATCCTAGCACTGAAGCTTTCTTT. This chain links TRBV30 with TRBJ1-1, with TRBD1 matching over 7 bases. The J segment lost 4 bases and the V segment lost 0 bases, leaving 11 bases of the junction unmatched. This CDR3 comprises 16 residues. The V gene's germline CDR1 is GTSNPN and CDR2 SVGIG (reference sequence).

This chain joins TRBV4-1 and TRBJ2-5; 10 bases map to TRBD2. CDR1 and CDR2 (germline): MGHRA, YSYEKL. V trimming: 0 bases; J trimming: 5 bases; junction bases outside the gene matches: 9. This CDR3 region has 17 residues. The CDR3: CASSQEPSGGVLETQYF. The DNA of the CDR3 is TGCGCCAGCAGCCAAGAGCCTAGCGGGGGCGTCCTGGAGACCCAGTACTTC.

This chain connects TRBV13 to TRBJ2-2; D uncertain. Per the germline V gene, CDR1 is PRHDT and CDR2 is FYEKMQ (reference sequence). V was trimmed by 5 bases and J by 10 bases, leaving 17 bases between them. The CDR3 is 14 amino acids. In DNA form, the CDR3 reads TGTGCCAGCAGCCCGACCCCAGAGGCTCAGGAGCTGTTTTTT. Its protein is CASSPTPEAQELFF.

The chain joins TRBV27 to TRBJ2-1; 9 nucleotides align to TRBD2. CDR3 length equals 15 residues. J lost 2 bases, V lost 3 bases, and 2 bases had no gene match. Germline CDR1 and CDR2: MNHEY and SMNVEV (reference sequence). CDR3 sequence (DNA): TGTGCCAGCAGTTTGGCGGGGGGGCCCTACAATGAGCAGTTCTTC. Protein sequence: CASSLAGGPYNEQFF.

The CDR3: CASSYSGTDLLGYTF. The CDR3 coding sequence is TGTGCCAGCAGTTACTCCGGGACAGACCTCCTGGGCTACACCTTC. The V gene is TRBV6-5, the J gene TRBJ1-2; 7 nucleotides match TRBD1. The CDR3 sequence is 15 residues long. The V gene end was trimmed by 0 bases and the J gene end by 8 bases; junction bases not matched to a gene: 9. Looked up from germline, CDR1 is MNHEY and CDR2 is SVGAGI.

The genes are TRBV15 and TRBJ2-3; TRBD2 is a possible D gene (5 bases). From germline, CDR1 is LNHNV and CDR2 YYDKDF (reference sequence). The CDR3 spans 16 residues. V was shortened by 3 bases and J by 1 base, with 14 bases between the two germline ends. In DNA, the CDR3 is TGTGCCACCAGCAGGGCTCTAGCTGGGGGCACAGATACGCAGTATTTT. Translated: CATSRALAGGTDTQYF.

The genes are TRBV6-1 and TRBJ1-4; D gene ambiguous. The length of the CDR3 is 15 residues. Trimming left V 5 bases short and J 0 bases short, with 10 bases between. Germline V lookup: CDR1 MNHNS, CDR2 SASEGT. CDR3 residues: CASSFTSPTNEKLFF. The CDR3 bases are TGTGCCAGCAGTTTTACTTCGCCAACTAATGAAAAACTGTTTTTT.

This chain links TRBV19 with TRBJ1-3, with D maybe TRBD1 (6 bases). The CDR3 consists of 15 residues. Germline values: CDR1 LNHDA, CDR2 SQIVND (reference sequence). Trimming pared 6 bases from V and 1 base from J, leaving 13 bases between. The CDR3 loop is CASRTTGNSGNTIYF. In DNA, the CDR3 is TGTGCCAGTAGAACCACAGGGAATTCTGGAAACACCATATATTTT.

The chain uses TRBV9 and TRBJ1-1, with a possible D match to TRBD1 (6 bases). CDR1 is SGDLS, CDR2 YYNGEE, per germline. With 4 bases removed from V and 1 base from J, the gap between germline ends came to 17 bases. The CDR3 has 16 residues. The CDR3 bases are TGTGCCAGCAGCTCCACCCCGGGACAAGCGAACACTGAAGCTTTCTTT. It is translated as CASSSTPGQANTEAFF.

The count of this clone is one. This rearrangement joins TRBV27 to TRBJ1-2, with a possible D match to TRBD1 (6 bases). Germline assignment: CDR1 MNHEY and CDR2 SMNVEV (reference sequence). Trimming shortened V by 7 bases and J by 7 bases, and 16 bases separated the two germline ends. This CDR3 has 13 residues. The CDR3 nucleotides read TGTGCCAGCAAAACAGGGCCCAGGAGTGGCTACACCTTC. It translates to CASKTGPRSGYTF.

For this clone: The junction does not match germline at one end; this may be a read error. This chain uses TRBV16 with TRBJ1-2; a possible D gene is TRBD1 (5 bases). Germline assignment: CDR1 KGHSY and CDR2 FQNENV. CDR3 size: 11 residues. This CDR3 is CASSPGQVSLF. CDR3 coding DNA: TGTGCCAGCAGCCCCGGACAAGTTTCGTTGTTC. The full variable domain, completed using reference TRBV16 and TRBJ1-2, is GEEVAQTPKHLVRGEGQKAKLYCAPIKGHSYVFWYQQVLKNEFKFLISFQNENVFDETGMPKERFSAKCLPNSPCSLEIQATKLEDSAVYFCASSPGQVSLFGSGTRLTVV.

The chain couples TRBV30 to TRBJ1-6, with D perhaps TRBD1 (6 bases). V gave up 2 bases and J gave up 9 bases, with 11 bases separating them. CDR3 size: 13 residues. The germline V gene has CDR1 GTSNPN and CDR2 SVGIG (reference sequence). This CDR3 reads CAWSSGGGSPLHF. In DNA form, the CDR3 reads TGTGCCTGGAGTTCGGGGGGCGGTTCACCCCTCCACTTT.

This CDR3 is CASSEGLGYEQYF. The CDR3, as DNA: TGTGCCAGCAGCGAGGGACTCGGCTACGAGCAGTACTTC. The chain employs TRBV9 and TRBJ2-7; D is possibly TRBD2 (6 bases). The CDR3 spans 13 residues. Germline-derived CDR1 and CDR2 are SGDLS and YYNGEE. V was shortened by 3 bases and J by 3 bases, with 10 bases between the two germline ends.

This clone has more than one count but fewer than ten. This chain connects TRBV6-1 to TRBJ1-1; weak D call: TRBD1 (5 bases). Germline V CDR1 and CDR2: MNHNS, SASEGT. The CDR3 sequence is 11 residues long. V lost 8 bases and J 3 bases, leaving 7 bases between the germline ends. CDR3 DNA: TGTGCCAGCGACAGATACACTGAAGCTTTCTTT. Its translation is CASDRYTEAFF.

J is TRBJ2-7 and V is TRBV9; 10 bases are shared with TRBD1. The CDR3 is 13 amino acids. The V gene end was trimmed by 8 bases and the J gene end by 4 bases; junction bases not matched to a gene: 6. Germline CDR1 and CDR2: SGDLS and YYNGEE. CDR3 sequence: CASDRGHEYEQYF. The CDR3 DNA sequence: TGTGCCAGTGACAGGGGGCATGAGTACGAGCAGTACTTC.

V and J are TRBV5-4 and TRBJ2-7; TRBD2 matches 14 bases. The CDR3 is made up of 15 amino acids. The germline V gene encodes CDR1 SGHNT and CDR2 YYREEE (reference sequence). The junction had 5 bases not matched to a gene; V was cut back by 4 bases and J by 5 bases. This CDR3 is CASSPTSGGADEQYF. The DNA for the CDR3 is TGTGCCAGCAGCCCGACTAGCGGGGGGGCGGACGAGCAGTACTTC.

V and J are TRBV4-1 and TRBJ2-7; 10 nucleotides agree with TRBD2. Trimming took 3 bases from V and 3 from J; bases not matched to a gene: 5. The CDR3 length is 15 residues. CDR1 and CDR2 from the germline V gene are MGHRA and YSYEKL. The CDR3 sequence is CASSQESGGGYEQYF. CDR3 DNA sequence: TGCGCCAGCAGCCAGGAAAGCGGGGGGGGCTACGAGCAGTACTTC.

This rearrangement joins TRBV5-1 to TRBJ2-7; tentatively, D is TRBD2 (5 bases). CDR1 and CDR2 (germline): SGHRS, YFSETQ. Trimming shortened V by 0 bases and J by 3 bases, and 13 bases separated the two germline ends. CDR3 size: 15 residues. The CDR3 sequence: CASSLEDGVVYEQYF. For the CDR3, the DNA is TGCGCCAGCAGCTTGGAGGACGGGGTAGTCTACGAGCAGTACTTC.

The DNA of the CDR3 is TGTGCCACCAGCAGAGAACAGTGGGACAGTGAGCAGTTCTTC. As protein: CATSREQWDSEQFF. The rearrangement links TRBV15 to TRBJ2-1; 7 bases align to TRBD1. The germline gives CDR1 LNHNV, CDR2 YYDKDF (reference sequence). V was clipped by 0 bases and J by 9 bases; unmatched bases: 5. The CDR3 covers 14 residues. Based on the CDR3 plus reference TRBV15 and TRBJ2-1, the full variable domain is DAMVIQNPRYQVTQFGKPVTLSCSQTLNHNVMYWYQQKSSQAPKLLFHYYDKDFNNEADTPDNFQSRRPNTSFCFLDIRSPGLGDTAMYLCATSREQWDSEQFFGPGTRLTVL.

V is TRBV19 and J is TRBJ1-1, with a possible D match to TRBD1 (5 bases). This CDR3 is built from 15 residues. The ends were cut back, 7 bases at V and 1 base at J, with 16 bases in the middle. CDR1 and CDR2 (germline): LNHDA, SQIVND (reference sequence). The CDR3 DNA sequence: TGTGCCAGTATATCAGGGCCCTCCGCGAACACTGAAGCTTTCTTT. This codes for CASISGPSANTEAFF.

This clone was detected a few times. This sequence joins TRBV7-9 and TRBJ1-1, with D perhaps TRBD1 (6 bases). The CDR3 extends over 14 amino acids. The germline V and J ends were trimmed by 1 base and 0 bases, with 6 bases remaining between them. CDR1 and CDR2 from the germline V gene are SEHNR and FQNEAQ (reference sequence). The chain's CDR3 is CASSLGGLNTEAFF. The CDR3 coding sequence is TGTGCCAGCAGCTTAGGGGGGCTGAACACTGAAGCTTTCTTT.

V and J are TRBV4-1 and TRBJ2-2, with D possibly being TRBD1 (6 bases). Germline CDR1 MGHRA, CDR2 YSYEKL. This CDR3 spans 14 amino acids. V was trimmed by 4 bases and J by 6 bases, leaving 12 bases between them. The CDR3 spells CASSRRGSSGELFF. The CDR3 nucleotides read TGCGCCAGCAGCCGCAGGGGTTCGTCCGGGGAGCTGTTTTTT.

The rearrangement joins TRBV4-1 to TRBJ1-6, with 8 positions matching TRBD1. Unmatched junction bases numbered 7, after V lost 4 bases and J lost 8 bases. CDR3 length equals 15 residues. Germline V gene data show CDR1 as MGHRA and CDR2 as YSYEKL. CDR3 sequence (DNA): TGCGCCAGCAGCCCCCCGGACAGGGAGGATTCACCCCTCCACTTT. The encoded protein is CASSPPDREDSPLHF.

The CDR3 DNA follows: TGTGCCAGCAGTTACTCGGCTAGCGTAAACACCGGGGAGCTGTTTTTT. Its protein product is CASSYSASVNTGELFF. The V call is TRBV6-6, the J call TRBJ2-2; weak D call: TRBD2 (6 bases). Per the germline V gene, CDR1 is MNHNY and CDR2 is SVGAGI (reference sequence). Trimming stripped 0 bases from V and 2 bases from J, with 10 bases between. The CDR3 runs to 16 residues.